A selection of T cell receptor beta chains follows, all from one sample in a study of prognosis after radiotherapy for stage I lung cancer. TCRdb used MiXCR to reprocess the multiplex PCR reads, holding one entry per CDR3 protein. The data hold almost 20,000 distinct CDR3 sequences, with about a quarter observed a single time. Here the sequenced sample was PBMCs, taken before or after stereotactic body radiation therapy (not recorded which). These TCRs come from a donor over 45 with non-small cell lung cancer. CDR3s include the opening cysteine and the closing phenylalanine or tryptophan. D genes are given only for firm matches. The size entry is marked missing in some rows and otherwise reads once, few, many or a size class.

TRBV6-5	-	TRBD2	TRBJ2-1	TGTGCCAGCAGTTATATCACAGGGACTAGCGGGAGAACCGAGCAGTTCTTC	CASSYITGTSGRTEQFF
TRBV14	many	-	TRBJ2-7	TGTGCCAGCAGCCAGTGGGAGAGGGGCGAGCAGTACTTC	CASSQWERGEQYF
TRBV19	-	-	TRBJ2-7	TGTGCCAGTAGTAAGAGCAACCTAGCTCGCTGCTCCTACGAGCAGTACTTC	CASSKSNLARCSYEQYF
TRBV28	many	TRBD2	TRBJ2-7	TGTGCCAGCCCAGGGAGCGGGAGCTCCTACGAGCAGTACTTC	CASPGSGSSYEQYF
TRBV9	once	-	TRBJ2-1	TGTGCCAGCAGCGTAGTCGGTGTCATCAGCTCCTACAATGAGCAGTTCTTC	CASSVVGVISSYNEQFF
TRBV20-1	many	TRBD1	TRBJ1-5	TGCAGTGCTAATCTCGGGACAGACAATCAGCCCCAGCATTTT	CSANLGTDNQPQHF
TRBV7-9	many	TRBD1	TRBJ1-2	TGTGCCAGCAGCCGGTACGAGGGGACAGCTGGCTTC	CASSRYEGTAGF
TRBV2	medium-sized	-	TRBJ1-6	TGTGCCAGCAGTATACAGACTCTCCACTTT	CASSIQTLHF
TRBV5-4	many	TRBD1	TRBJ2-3	TGTGCCAGCAGCTTGGGAGGGACAGGCACAGATACGCAGTATTTT	CASSLGGTGTDTQYF
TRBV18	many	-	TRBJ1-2	TGTGCCAGCTCACCTACCTCAGAAGCAGGCTACACCTTC	CASSPTSEAGYTF
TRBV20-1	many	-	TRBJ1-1	TGCAGTGCCGCCTGGGGGCAAGGACCTGAAGCTTTCTTT	CSAAWGQGPEAFF
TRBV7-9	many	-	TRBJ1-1	TGTGCCAGCAGCTTATACGCCGAAGCTTTCTTT	CASSLYAEAFF
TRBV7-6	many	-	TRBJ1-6	TGTGCCAGCAGCCTTGGACAGAATTCACCCCTCCACTTT	CASSLGQNSPLHF
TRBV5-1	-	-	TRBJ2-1	TGCGCCAGCAGCATACTGGAGGGCCTGGTTGAGCAGTTCTTC	CASSILEGLVEQFF
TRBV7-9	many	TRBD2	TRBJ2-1	TGTGCCAGCAGCTCGGGACTAGCGGGAGTTAGGGAGCAGTTCTTC	CASSSGLAGVREQFF
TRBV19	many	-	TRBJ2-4	TGTGCCAGTAGTATCGAGGGGTGGGAAAACATTCAGTACTTC	CASSIEGWENIQYF
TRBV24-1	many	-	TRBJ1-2	TGTGCCACCAGTGATTTAGGAGGGGGCTACACCTTC	CATSDLGGGYTF
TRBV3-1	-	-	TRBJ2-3	TGTGCCAGCCAACTGGCCGGAGTCACAGATACGCAGTATTTT	CASQLAGVTDTQYF
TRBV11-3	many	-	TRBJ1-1	TGTGCCAGCAGCTTTGGGGATTACACTGAAGCTTTCTTT	CASSFGDYTEAFF
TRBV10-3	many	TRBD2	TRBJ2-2	TGTGCCACACTAGCGGGCCTGACCCCCACCGGGGAGCTGTTTTTT	CATLAGLTPTGELFF
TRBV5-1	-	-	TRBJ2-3	TGTCCCAGCAGCTTCGGGCCCTCCACAGATACGCAGTATTTT	CPSSFGPSTDTQYF
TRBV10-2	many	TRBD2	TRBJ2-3	TGCGCCAGCAAACTGACTAGCGTGAGCACAGATACGCAGTATTTT	CASKLTSVSTDTQYF
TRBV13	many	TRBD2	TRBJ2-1	TGTGCCAGCAGCTTAGGTACTAGCGGTAACAATGAGCAGTTCTTC	CASSLGTSGNNEQFF
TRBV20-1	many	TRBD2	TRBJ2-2	TGCAGTGCTCCACTTAACCCAGCAGCGGGAGGAAGGACCGGGGAGCTGTTTTTT	CSAPLNPAAGGRTGELFF
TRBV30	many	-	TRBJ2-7	TGTGCCTGCTCCATGGGCGTGGGCTCCTACGAGCAGTACTTC	CACSMGVGSYEQYF
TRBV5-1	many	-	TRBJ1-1	TGCGCCAGCAGCGGAAGGACAGCGAACACTGAAGCTTTCTTT	CASSGRTANTEAFF
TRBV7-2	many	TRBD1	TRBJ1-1	TGTGCCAGCAGCCGTAGACAGGGATTCACTGAAGCTTTCTTT	CASSRRQGFTEAFF
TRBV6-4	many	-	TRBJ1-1	TGTGCCAGCAGTGACTCTGCGAACACTGAAGCTTTCTTT	CASSDSANTEAFF
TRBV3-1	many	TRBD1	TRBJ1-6	TGTGCCAGCAGCCAAACGACACAGGGGGATTCACCCCTCCACTTT	CASSQTTQGDSPLHF
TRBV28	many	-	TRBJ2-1	TGTGCCAGCAACGACCCTGCGGGGCCCTACAATGAGCAGTCCTTC	CASNDPAGPYNEQSF
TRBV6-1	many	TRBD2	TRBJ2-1	TGTGCCAGCAGTGAAAGCCGGACTAGCGGAAAACCATACAATGAGCAGTTCTTC	CASSESRTSGKPYNEQFF
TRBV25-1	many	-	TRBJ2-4	TGTGCCAGCAGTCCCCCATCTTCCGCGGCCAAAAACATTCAGTACTTC	CASSPPSSAAKNIQYF